This T cell receptor beta chain was identified during a study of neurological immune-mediated disorders. General study results and limits: When repertoires were grouped phylogenetically, those of 18 of 34 multiple sclerosis patients fell into one related-CDR3 cluster, a possible signature. HTLV-1-associated myelopathy led in TCR clonal expansion, while multiple sclerosis ranked lowest, below healthy controls.

This clonotype was counted at least ten times. Its antigen is unknown. The unsorted libraries were prepared from 2 million PBMCs (stored at -80 C). J gave up 6 bases and V 3 bases, and 5 bases lay outside the gene matches. The CDR3 has 14 residues. The V gene's germline CDR1 is SGDLS and CDR2 YYNGEE. The cDNA was synthesized by means of template-switch 5'RACE, which was carried out with 10-nucleotide random UMIs. One entry per CDR3 protein results from TCRdb running MiXCR on the 5' RACE reads. The top ten hold around 3.3% of the sample, which has 50,000 to 65,000 distinct CDR3 sequences, 4% to 6% seen once.

The sample comprised PBMCs. The receptor comes from a woman aged 50 to 65 with multiple sclerosis. The chain has TRBV9 and TRBJ2-2; 7 bases line up with TRBD1. CDR3 region: CASSETGIAGELFF. CDR3 sequence (DNA): TGTGCCAGCAGCGAGACAGGGATAGCCGGGGAGCTGTTTTTT.